This T cell receptor (beta chain) emerged from a study of control samples from healthy donors and cancer patients. The repertoire was sequenced with immunoSEQ multiplex PCR; TCRdb's copy has only in-frame clones and lacks some. The sample consists of about 18,000 clones, 80% to 85% of them appearing once. Per germline, CDR1 SGHRS and CDR2 YFSETQ. The trim removed 5 bases at V and 4 bases at J, leaving 7 bases unmatched. The length of the CDR3 is 14 residues. Sequencing input: PBMCs. This sequence joins TRBV5-1 and TRBJ2-7; the match to TRBD1 covers 9 bases. The TCR sequence derives from a woman in her seventies with lung cancer. CDR3: CASSQPDRGYEQYF. Written as DNA, the CDR3 is TGCGCCAGCAGTCAACCCGACAGGGGGTACGAGCAGTACTTC.